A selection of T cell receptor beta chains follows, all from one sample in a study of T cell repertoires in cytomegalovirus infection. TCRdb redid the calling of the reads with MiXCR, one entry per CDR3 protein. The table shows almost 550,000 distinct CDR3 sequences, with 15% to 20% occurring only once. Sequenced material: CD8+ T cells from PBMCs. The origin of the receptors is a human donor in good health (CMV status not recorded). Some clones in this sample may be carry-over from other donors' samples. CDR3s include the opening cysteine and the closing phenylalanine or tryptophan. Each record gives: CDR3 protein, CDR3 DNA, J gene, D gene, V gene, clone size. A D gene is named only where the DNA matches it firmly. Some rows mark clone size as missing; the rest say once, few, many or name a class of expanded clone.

CDR3aa: CASSTRTGDTGELFF
CDR3nt: TGTGCCAGTAGTACAAGAACAGGGGATACCGGGGAGCTGTTTTTT
j_gene: TRBJ2-2
d_gene: TRBD1
v_gene: TRBV19
abundance: .

CDR3aa: CASSPTGRSNSPLHF
CDR3nt: TGTGCCAGCAGTCCCACAGGGAGAAGTAATTCACCCCTCCACTTT
j_gene: TRBJ1-6
d_gene: .
v_gene: TRBV6-1
abundance: .

CDR3aa: CASSLGWNQPQHF
CDR3nt: TGTGCCAGCAGTTTGGGGTGGAATCAGCCCCAGCATTTT
j_gene: TRBJ1-5
d_gene: .
v_gene: TRBV27
abundance: many

CDR3aa: CASSFLQGLMNTGELFF
CDR3nt: TGTGCCAGCAGTTTCTTACAGGGCCTAATGAACACCGGGGAGCTGTTTTTT
j_gene: TRBJ2-2
d_gene: .
v_gene: TRBV7-9
abundance: many

CDR3aa: CATSTTSGNNEQFF
CDR3nt: TGTGCCACCAGCACGACTAGCGGGAACAATGAGCAGTTCTTC
j_gene: TRBJ2-1
d_gene: TRBD2
v_gene: TRBV15
abundance: few

CDR3aa: CASSQVPSANYGYTF
CDR3nt: TGCGCCAGCAGCCAAGTTCCCTCAGCTAACTATGGCTACACCTTC
j_gene: TRBJ1-2
d_gene: .
v_gene: TRBV4-1
abundance: few

CDR3aa: CASSYGESTSGYTF
CDR3nt: TGTGCCAGCAGTTACGGGGAATCGACTAGTGGCTACACCTTC
j_gene: TRBJ1-2
d_gene: .
v_gene: TRBV6-6
abundance: few

CDR3aa: CASSDSTVRSGNTIYF
CDR3nt: TGTGCCAGCAGTGACTCGACAGTGAGGTCTGGAAACACCATATATTTT
j_gene: TRBJ1-3
d_gene: .
v_gene: TRBV28
abundance: many

CDR3aa: CASSLGRDNEQFF
CDR3nt: TGTGCCAGCAGCTTAGGCCGGGACAATGAGCAGTTCTTC
j_gene: TRBJ2-1
d_gene: .
v_gene: TRBV7-6
abundance: many

CDR3aa: CASSRVGQGTEAFF
CDR3nt: TGTGCCAGCAGCCGCGTTGGACAGGGCACTGAAGCTTTCTTT
j_gene: TRBJ1-1
d_gene: TRBD1
v_gene: TRBV7-9
abundance: many

CDR3aa: CASSLENRGLTNGYTF
CDR3nt: TGTGCCAGCAGCTTAGAGAACAGGGGGCTAACGAATGGCTACACCTTC
j_gene: TRBJ1-2
d_gene: TRBD1
v_gene: TRBV7-6
abundance: many

CDR3aa: CSARDFLAGGLSSYNEQFF
CDR3nt: TGCAGTGCTAGAGATTTTCTAGCGGGGGGCCTCAGCTCCTACAATGAGCAGTTCTTC
j_gene: TRBJ2-1
d_gene: TRBD2
v_gene: TRBV20-1
abundance: many

CDR3aa: CASSLVVGAYEQYF
CDR3nt: TGTGCCAGCAGCTTAGTGGTCGGTGCCTACGAGCAGTACTTC
j_gene: TRBJ2-7
d_gene: .
v_gene: TRBV7-9
abundance: .

CDR3aa: CASSQGGRAGDEQFF
CDR3nt: TGTGCCAGCAGCCAAGGAGGGAGGGCCGGGGATGAGCAGTTCTTC
j_gene: TRBJ2-1
d_gene: TRBD2
v_gene: TRBV4-2
abundance: few

CDR3aa: CASSFGLRRLAGDEQFF
CDR3nt: TGTGCCAGCAGTTTTGGGTTACGAAGACTAGCGGGAGATGAGCAGTTCTTC
j_gene: TRBJ2-1
d_gene: TRBD2
v_gene: TRBV28
abundance: many

CDR3aa: CASSVGSGGEAFF
CDR3nt: TGTGCCAGCAGCGTAGGGTCCGGGGGTGAAGCTTTCTTT
j_gene: TRBJ1-1
d_gene: .
v_gene: TRBV9
abundance: .

CDR3aa: CASSLPRGSYGANVLTF
CDR3nt: TGTGCCAGCAGCTTGCCCCGGGGATCCTACGGGGCCAACGTCCTGACTTTC
j_gene: TRBJ2-6
d_gene: .
v_gene: TRBV7-9
abundance: few

CDR3aa: CASRVAGEGPPETQYF
CDR3nt: TGTGCCAGCAGGGTAGCGGGAGAGGGCCCCCCAGAGACCCAGTACTTC
j_gene: TRBJ2-5
d_gene: TRBD2
v_gene: TRBV6-1
abundance: many

CDR3aa: CSARGRYEAFF
CDR3nt: TGCAGTGCTAGGGGCCGGTATGAAGCTTTCTTT
j_gene: TRBJ1-1
d_gene: .
v_gene: TRBV20-1
abundance: .

CDR3aa: CASSSTGGIETQYF
CDR3nt: TGTGCCAGCAGCTCGACAGGGGGAATAGAGACCCAGTACTTC
j_gene: TRBJ2-5
d_gene: TRBD1
v_gene: TRBV12-3/TRBV12-4
abundance: many

CDR3aa: CASGLKENTEAFF
CDR3nt: TGTGCCAGCGGCCTCAAGGAGAACACTGAAGCTTTCTTT
j_gene: TRBJ1-1
d_gene: .
v_gene: TRBV9
abundance: few

CDR3aa: CASSLARGERTGSYEQYF
CDR3nt: TGTGCCAGCAGCTTAGCGCGGGGAGAACGGACAGGCTCCTACGAGCAGTACTTC
j_gene: TRBJ2-7
d_gene: .
v_gene: TRBV13
abundance: few

CDR3aa: CAWTLGQGLNQPQHF
CDR3nt: TGTGCCTGGACTTTGGGGCAGGGGCTGAATCAGCCCCAGCATTTT
j_gene: TRBJ1-5
d_gene: .
v_gene: TRBV30
abundance: .

CDR3aa: CASNRQALKDTQYF
CDR3nt: TGTGCCAGCAACCGACAGGCGCTTAAAGATACGCAGTATTTT
j_gene: TRBJ2-3
d_gene: .
v_gene: TRBV9
abundance: few

CDR3aa: CASSGWGEKLFF
CDR3nt: TGTGCCAGCAGCGGATGGGGTGAAAAACTGTTTTTT
j_gene: TRBJ1-4
d_gene: .
v_gene: TRBV27
abundance: .

CDR3aa: CASSLLDRDYEQYF
CDR3nt: TGTGCCAGCAGCCTCTTGGACAGGGATTACGAGCAGTACTTC
j_gene: TRBJ2-7
d_gene: TRBD1
v_gene: TRBV28
abundance: few

CDR3aa: CATSSRTSVGRTDTQYF
CDR3nt: TGTGCCACCAGCTCTCGGACTAGCGTAGGGAGGACAGATACGCAGTATTTT
j_gene: TRBJ2-3
d_gene: TRBD2
v_gene: TRBV15
abundance: .

CDR3aa: CSVITGWEQYF
CDR3nt: TGCAGTGTAATCACCGGCTGGGAGCAGTACTTC
j_gene: TRBJ2-7
d_gene: .
v_gene: TRBV20-1
abundance: many

CDR3aa: CATSGGDSTYNQPQHF
CDR3nt: TGTGCCACCAGTGGGGGGGACAGCACCTACAATCAGCCCCAGCATTTT
j_gene: TRBJ1-5
d_gene: TRBD1
v_gene: TRBV24-1
abundance: few

CDR3aa: CASSLYTYEQYF
CDR3nt: TGTGCCAGCAGCTTATACACCTACGAGCAGTACTTC
j_gene: TRBJ2-7
d_gene: .
v_gene: TRBV11-2
abundance: many

CDR3aa: CASSLEVAPVTQYF
CDR3nt: TGTGCCAGCAGTTTAGAGGTGGCCCCCGTTACGCAGTATTTT
j_gene: TRBJ2-3
d_gene: .
v_gene: TRBV12-3/TRBV12-4
abundance: many

CDR3aa: CASSHGQEAFF
CDR3nt: TGCGCCAGCAGCCACGGACAGGAAGCTTTCTTT
j_gene: TRBJ1-1
d_gene: .
v_gene: TRBV5-1
abundance: .

CDR3aa: CASSSFSEGASYNEQFF
CDR3nt: TGTGCCAGCAGCTCATTTAGCGAGGGCGCGTCCTACAATGAGCAGTTCTTC
j_gene: TRBJ2-1
d_gene: .
v_gene: TRBV7-8
abundance: many

CDR3aa: CSAIGSNSPLHF
CDR3nt: TGCAGTGCTATCGGGAGTAATTCACCCCTCCACTTT
j_gene: TRBJ1-6
d_gene: .
v_gene: TRBV20-1
abundance: .

CDR3aa: CASSQQAGATPRDTQYF
CDR3nt: TGCGCCAGCAGCCAACAAGCGGGGGCCACGCCAAGGGATACGCAGTATTTT
j_gene: TRBJ2-3
d_gene: TRBD2
v_gene: TRBV4-1
abundance: many

CDR3aa: CATSRADRADYGYTF
CDR3nt: TGTGCCACCAGCAGAGCCGACAGGGCGGACTATGGCTACACCTTC
j_gene: TRBJ1-2
d_gene: TRBD1
v_gene: TRBV15
abundance: .

CDR3aa: CASSLALTGGREQYF
CDR3nt: TGTGCCAGCAGCTTAGCGCTTACAGGGGGCCGCGAGCAGTACTTC
j_gene: TRBJ2-7
d_gene: TRBD1
v_gene: TRBV7-6
abundance: many

CDR3aa: CASSIGSGNTDTQYF
CDR3nt: TGTGCCAGTAGTATAGGAAGCGGGAATACAGATACGCAGTATTTT
j_gene: TRBJ2-3
d_gene: TRBD2
v_gene: TRBV19
abundance: .

CDR3aa: CASSEWAGLNTEAFF
CDR3nt: TGTGCCAGCAGTGAATGGGCAGGGTTGAACACTGAAGCTTTCTTT
j_gene: TRBJ1-1
d_gene: .
v_gene: TRBV25-1
abundance: few

CDR3aa: CASSTSDRAIPYEQYF
CDR3nt: TGTGCCAGCAGCACCTCGGACAGGGCGATTCCCTACGAGCAGTACTTC
j_gene: TRBJ2-7
d_gene: TRBD1
v_gene: TRBV6-2/TRBV6-3
abundance: many